This is a list of T cell receptor beta chains from one sample in a study of OX40 agonist ivuxolimab in advanced cancers. Using immunoSEQ multiplex PCR, the repertoire was profiled, and TCRdb retains in-frame clones only, with some absent. The data show more than 40,000 clones, roughly 91% seen once. The material sequenced was CD4+ or CD8+ T cells sorted from blood, taken in a trial of the OX40 agonist ivuxolimab. All receptors come from an adult with an advanced solid tumor such as melanoma, head and neck, liver or kidney cancer. Both conserved end residues are part of each CDR3. The D gene is left open where the match is weak. Not every row has a clone size; where given, it reads once, few, many or a size class.

j_call v_call clone_size d_call cdr3_aa cdr3_nt
TRBJ2-3 TRBV7-3 few - CASSLVGATTDTQYF TGTGCCAGCAGCTTAGTGGGTGCCACCACAGATACGCAGTATTTT
TRBJ1-1 TRBV2 - - CTAGSMNTEAFF TGTACCGCGGGGAGCATGAACACTGAAGCTTTCTTT
TRBJ1-4 TRBV27 - - CASSQNGGTGLGVYATNEKLFF TGTGCCAGCAGCCAAAACGGCGGAACAGGGTTGGGGGTATATGCAACTAATGAAAAACTGTTTTTT
TRBJ2-3 TRBV4-2 - TRBD2 CASSQAPGSAGGITDTQYF TGTGCCAGCAGCCAAGCTCCCGGTTCTGCGGGAGGGATCACAGATACGCAGTATTTT
TRBJ1-1 TRBV5-5 - - CASSLMNTEAFF TGTGCCAGCAGCTTAATGAACACTGAAGCTTTCTTT
TRBJ1-4 TRBV4-1 - - CASSQDLIGRLHNEKLFF TGCGCCAGCAGCCAAGATCTGATTGGAAGGCTACATAATGAAAAACTGTTTTTT
TRBJ2-1 TRBV5-6 - - CASSLEYNEQFF TGTGCCAGCAGCTTGGAGTACAATGAGCAGTTCTTC
TRBJ2-1 TRBV29-1 - - CSELGGIGTRFDEQFF TGCAGCGAACTAGGGGGCATCGGGACTAGGTTCGATGAGCAGTTCTTC
TRBJ2-2 TRBV6-5 few - CASSYAETGELFF TGTGCCAGCAGTTACGCGGAAACCGGGGAGCTGTTTTTT
TRBJ2-7 TRBV27 - TRBD1 CASSFGTGGYEQYF TGTGCCAGCAGTTTTGGGACAGGGGGCTACGAGCAGTACTTC
TRBJ2-3 TRBV28 - - CASSFERMSTDTQYF TGTGCCAGCAGTTTCGAGCGGATGAGCACAGATACGCAGTATTTT
TRBJ2-1 TRBV9 - - CASSVEWGDGSYNEQFF TGTGCCAGCAGCGTAGAGTGGGGGGATGGGTCCTACAATGAGCAGTTCTTC
TRBJ2-6 TRBV9 - TRBD1 CASSITGGAVGANVLTF TGTGCCAGCAGTATTACAGGGGGCGCGGTCGGGGCCAACGTCCTGACTTTC
TRBJ2-6 TRBV1 - - CTSRKRSLCRANVLTF TGCACCAGCAGAAAACGTAGTTTGTGTCGGGCCAACGTCCTGACTTTC
TRBJ2-7 TRBV19 medium-sized TRBD1 CASGPGTGAYEQYF TGTGCCAGTGGTCCCGGGACAGGGGCCTACGAGCAGTACTTC
TRBJ1-3 TRBV6-5 - - CASSLGNTIYF TGTGCCAGCAGCTTAGGAAACACCATATATTTT
TRBJ2-7 TRBV29-1 - - CSVGLGTYEQYF TGCAGCGTTGGGCTGGGTACCTACGAGCAGTACTTC
TRBJ1-5 TRBV2 - - CASTSGVYSNQPQHF TGTGCCAGCACCTCGGGGGTCTATAGCAATCAGCCCCAGCATTTT
TRBJ2-1 TRBV11-2 - - CASSFLDSYNEQFF TGTGCCAGCAGCTTCTTAGACAGCTACAATGAGCAGTTCTTC
TRBJ2-1 TRBV4-3 - TRBD2 CASSHSPGGNEQFF TGCGCCAGCAGCCATTCCCCGGGGGGCAATGAGCAGTTCTTC
TRBJ1-2 TRBV9 - TRBD1 CASSVWTGGYGYTF TGTGCCAGCAGCGTCTGGACAGGGGGCTATGGCTACACCTTC
TRBJ2-3 TRBV6-5 once TRBD2 CASSYYAGGVTDTQYF TGTGCCAGCAGTTATTACGCTGGGGGGGTCACAGATACGCAGTATTTT
TRBJ2-7 TRBV27 - TRBD1 CASSLSGTGIFYEQYF TGTGCCAGCAGTTTATCCGGGACAGGAATTTTTTACGAGCAGTACTTC
TRBJ1-4 TRBV6-5 - - CASSYSPEEGYEKLFF TGTGCCAGCAGTTACTCTCCGGAGGAGGGGTATGAAAAACTGTTTTTT
TRBJ2-1 TRBV4-3 - - CASSQDRANNEQFF TGCGCCAGCAGCCAAGACAGGGCTAACAATGAGCAGTTCTTC
TRBJ2-3 TRBV5-8 - - CASSPALAAGAGDTQYF TGTGCCAGCAGCCCTGCCTTAGCGGCTGGGGCGGGAGATACGCAGTATTTT
TRBJ1-1 TRBV11-2 - - CASSLVQVGAFF TGTGCCAGCAGCTTAGTGCAGGTCGGAGCTTTCTTT
TRBJ2-5 TRBV6-5 - - CASRVEMDGLETQYF TGTGCCAGCAGGGTCGAAATGGACGGCCTGGAGACCCAGTACTTC
TRBJ1-1 TRBV5-1 - - CASSLASRQGTWVNTEAFF TGCGCCAGCAGCTTGGCCTCCCGGCAGGGAACATGGGTGAACACTGAAGCTTTCTTT
TRBJ1-6 TRBV5-8 - - CASRLVEGNSPLHF TGTGCCAGCAGACTGGTGGAGGGAAATTCACCCCTCCACTTT
TRBJ1-2 TRBV13 - TRBD1 CASSLGTGTAVGYTF TGTGCCAGCAGCTTAGGGACAGGGACAGCGGTGGGCTACACCTTC
TRBJ1-1 TRBV5-6 - - CASSLALREGNTEAFF TGTGCCAGCAGCTTGGCCCTGAGGGAAGGAAACACTGAAGCTTTCTTT
TRBJ1-1 TRBV18 - TRBD1 CASSILGDSPNTEAFF TGTGCCAGCTCAATATTGGGGGACAGCCCTAACACTGAAGCTTTCTTT
TRBJ2-1 TRBV9 - TRBD2 CASSVGLAGANEQFF TGTGCCAGCAGCGTAGGGCTAGCGGGAGCCAATGAGCAGTTCTTC